In this sample, the clone carrying this TCR beta chain turned up a few times. Its antigen is as yet unknown. These data come from a study of T cells after yellow fever vaccination. The wider study: Preparation used SMART-Seq v4 Ultra Low Input for the low-cell-number fractions.

Study observations and caveats: Most primary-vaccination clones reappeared after the booster (approximately 95% CD4, 75% to 90% CD8). Though it reached lower strength, the secondary response hit its peak faster, day 5 versus 15.

With V trimmed by 8 bases and J by 3 bases, 4 bases remained unmatched. In germline, CDR1 is MNHEY, CDR2 SMNVEV (reference sequence). The CDR3 extends over 14 amino acids. The 5'RACE template-switching step produced TCR cDNA and added a universal primer site and UMIs. Each CDR3 protein gets one entry after TCRdb re-called the 5' RACE reads with MiXCR. This sample carries around 400,000 distinct CDR3 sequences, around 10% of them seen once, and the ten largest clones take more than 15%. This sequence joins TRBV27 and TRBJ2-5, with 12 bases aligning to TRBD2. The clonotype was recovered from a man aged 18 to 35 who received the YFV17D yellow fever vaccine. The sequenced sample was PBMCs, obtained on the day of the first yellow fever vaccination. In nucleotides, the CDR3 is TGTGCCAGCTCCCGACTAGCGGGAGAAGAGACCCAGTACTTC. Its protein product is CASSRLAGEETQYF.